Each of the 21 T cell receptor beta chains below was sequenced from the same sample in a study of blood T cell repertoires in COVID-19. Method: immunoSEQ multiplex PCR; TCRdb's copy keeps in-frame clones and lacks some. The sample consists of around 150,000 clones, about 86% of them appearing once. The sequenced sample was peripheral blood. The receptors were gathered from a woman aged 60-75 years with active or convalescent COVID-19.

The genes are TRBV20-1 and TRBJ2-2; D is unresolved. The ends were cut back, 3 bases at V and 2 bases at J, with 10 bases in the middle. This CDR3 region has 14 residues. Germline V gene sequence: CDR1 DFQATT, CDR2 SNEGSKA (reference sequence). The CDR3 spells CSASGRSNTGELFF. The CDR3 DNA is TGCAGTGCTAGTGGACGGAGTAACACCGGGGAGCTGTTTTTT.

The rearrangement joins TRBV19 to TRBJ2-5; weak D call: TRBD1 (5 bases). Trimming shortened V by 6 bases and J by 0 bases, and 8 bases separated the two germline ends. Germline assignment: CDR1 LNHDA and CDR2 SQIVND (reference sequence). This CDR3 is 13 amino acids long. CDR3 DNA sequence: TGTGCCAGTAGCGGACACAACCAAGAGACCCAGTACTTC. Its protein product is CASSGHNQETQYF. Full variable domain (outside the CDR3, taken from reference TRBV19 and TRBJ2-5): DGGITQSPKYLFRKEGQNVTLSCEQNLNHDAMYWYRQDPGQGLRLIYYSQIVNDFQKGDIAEGYSVSREKKESFPLTVTSAQKNPTAFYLCASSGHNQETQYFGPGTRLLVL.

The chain uses TRBV28 and TRBJ2-4; the D gene is possibly TRBD1 (5 bases). Germline CDR1 MDHEN, CDR2 SYDVKM. V lost 2 bases to trimming and J lost 4 bases, with 9 bases between them. The CDR3 loop spans 14 amino acids. The CDR3 region is CASSLLQGKNIQYF. In DNA, the CDR3 is TGTGCCAGCAGTTTACTCCAGGGAAAAAACATTCAGTACTTC.

V and J are TRBV11-2 and TRBJ1-3; no definite D call. The length of the CDR3 is 14 residues. Per the germline V gene, CDR1 is SGHAT and CDR2 is FQNNGV. V was pared by 3 bases and J by 0 bases, with 6 bases between. The CDR3 sequence is CASSLSGSGNTIYF. The CDR3 nucleotides read TGTGCCAGCAGCTTGAGTGGCTCTGGAAACACCATATATTTT.

V gene TRBV5-4 combines with J gene TRBJ2-1, with D perhaps matching TRBD2 (5 bases). The V end was cut by 0 bases, the J end by 10 bases, with 11 bases between. This CDR3 is built from 13 residues. Germline V gives CDR1 SGHNT, CDR2 YYREEE (reference sequence). CDR3 amino acids: CASSLDGIGEQFF. CDR3 sequence (DNA): TGTGCCAGCAGCTTGGACGGGATAGGGGAGCAGTTCTTC.

The V call is TRBV5-1, the J call TRBJ2-4, with D perhaps matching TRBD1 (6 bases). CDR1 and CDR2 from the germline V gene are SGHRS and YFSETQ. The CDR3 has 14 amino acids. Trimming cost V 5 bases and J 4 bases, with 13 bases left between them. The CDR3 DNA sequence: TGCGCCAGCAGAGGATCGGACAGTAAAAACATTCAGTACTTC. Protein: CASRGSDSKNIQYF.

This chain uses TRBV28 with TRBJ1-4; perhaps TRBD1 as D (6 bases). The CDR3 is 14 residues long. V shed 6 bases and J shed 3 bases, with 11 bases lying between them. CDR1 and CDR2 from the germline V gene are MDHEN and SYDVKM. The CDR3 DNA sequence: TGTGCCAGCAGGAAGGGGGGGTCTAATGAAAAACTGTTTTTT. Its translation: CASRKGGSNEKLFF.

The rearrangement uses TRBV11-3 and TRBJ2-7, with D possibly TRBD1 on 5 matching bases. Between the trimmed V and J ends, which lost 4 bases and 2 bases, there was a span of 18 bases. Germline CDR1 is SGHNT and CDR2 is YENEEA. This CDR3 spans 16 amino acids. The CDR3 sequence: CASSWLARVTTYEQYV. Here the CDR3 DNA reads TGTGCCAGCAGCTGGTTGGCCAGGGTTACTACCTACGAGCAGTACGTC.

The J gene is TRBJ1-5, the V gene TRBV10-3, with D possibly TRBD1 on 5 matching bases. The V and J ends lost 3 bases and 2 bases respectively, with 8 bases between them. Germline V gives CDR1 ENHRY, CDR2 SYGVKD. The length of the CDR3 is 14 residues. The CDR3, as DNA: TGTGCCATCAGTGACAGGGTAGGCAATCAGCCCCAGCATTTT. Translating it yields CAISDRVGNQPQHF.

V and J are TRBV2 and TRBJ2-1; 9 bases match TRBD1. CDR3 length: 14 amino acids. V was pared by 5 bases and J by 9 bases, with 8 bases of the junction left unmatched. The germline gives CDR1 SNHLY, CDR2 FYNNEI. Here the CDR3 reads CASSPRTGDSEQFF. The CDR3 DNA follows: TGTGCCAGCAGTCCTAGGACAGGGGATAGTGAGCAGTTCTTC.

This chain uses TRBV30 with TRBJ2-2, with 13 bases matching TRBD2. The germline V gene has CDR1 GTSNPN and CDR2 SVGIG (reference sequence). The CDR3 is made up of 16 amino acids. The ends lost 3 bases at V and 0 bases at J; junction bases unmatched: 1. The CDR3 DNA reads TGTGCCTGGAGAGGACTAGCGGGGGCGAACACCGGGGAGCTGTTTTTT. It encodes CAWRGLAGANTGELFF. The full variable domain, rest sourced from reference TRBV30 and TRBJ2-2, is SQTIHQWPATLVQPVGSPLSLECTVEGTSNPNLYWYRQAAGRGLQLLFYSVGIGQISSEVPQNLSASRPQDRQFILSSKKLLLSDSGFYLCAWRGLAGANTGELFFGEGSRLTVL.

The gene calls are TRBV19 and TRBJ1-1; TRBD1 is a possible D gene (5 bases). The CDR3 loop spans 15 amino acids. Per germline, CDR1 LNHDA and CDR2 SQIVND (reference sequence). Between the trimmed V and J ends, which lost 3 bases and 1 base, there was a span of 12 bases. CDR3 residues: CASSMNQGSNTEAFF. In DNA form, the CDR3 reads TGTGCCAGTAGTATGAATCAGGGCTCGAACACTGAAGCTTTCTTT.

This chain connects TRBV28 to TRBJ1-1; TRBD1 aligns across 7 bases. J was trimmed by 2 bases and V by 7 bases; bases with no gene match: 7. The CDR3 runs 14 residues. Germline loops: CDR1 MDHEN, CDR2 SYDVKM. The chain's CDR3 is CASNPGQLNTEAFF. In DNA form, the CDR3 reads TGTGCCAGCAACCCGGGACAGCTCAACACTGAAGCTTTCTTT.

This clone was observed a single time. The gene calls are TRBV10-3 and TRBJ2-7; D perhaps matches TRBD2 (6 bases). The CDR3 is 13 residues long. Trimming stripped 10 bases from V and 2 bases from J, with 15 bases between. Germline CDR1 ENHRY, CDR2 SYGVKD. CDR3 DNA: TGTGCCAGCCGAGCGGGCCCCACCTACGAGCAGTACTTC. It codes for CASRAGPTYEQYF.

The chain has TRBV5-4 and TRBJ1-1, with no clear D. In germline, CDR1 is SGHNT, CDR2 YYREEE (reference sequence). This CDR3 has 16 residues. The germline V and J ends were trimmed by 3 bases and 0 bases, with 15 bases remaining between them. CDR3 nucleotide sequence: TGTGCCAGCAGCTCACGCCCACGGGGTTTGAACACTGAAGCTTTCTTT. It yields the protein CASSSRPRGLNTEAFF.

This clone turned up a few times. The rearrangement uses TRBV21-1 and TRBJ2-5; TRBD2, the table's D call, was not compared with the DNA. TRBV21-1 is shown as a pseudogene. The CDR3 sequence is 14 residues long. The CDR3 bases are TGTGCCAGCAGCCCGCGGGGATTCCAAGAGACCCAGTACTTC. Protein: CASSPRGFQETQYF.

V usage is TRBV29-1 and J usage is TRBJ2-1; 7 bases align to TRBD2. V trimming: 5 bases; J trimming: 10 bases; junction bases outside the gene matches: 8. CDR1 is SQVTM and CDR2 is ANQGSEA in the germline V gene. This CDR3 contains 12 residues. This chain's CDR3 is CSVIRDYGEQFF. CDR3 bases: TGCAGCGTTATCCGGGACTACGGGGAGCAGTTCTTC.

The chain employs TRBV19 and TRBJ2-7, with TRBD1 as a possible D gene (6 bases). V shed 11 bases and J shed 0 bases, with 17 bases lying between them. The CDR3 spans 14 residues. CDR1 and CDR2 (germline): LNHDA, SQIVND (reference sequence). In DNA form, the CDR3 reads TGTGCCTCATCGGGGCAGGGGAGCTCCTACGAGCAGTACTTC. Protein sequence: CASSGQGSSYEQYF.

The rearrangement joins TRBV19 to TRBJ1-1, with 8 nucleotides matching TRBD1. The CDR3 runs to 14 residues. Trimming at V came to 5 bases and at J to 4 bases, leaving 6 bases not matched to a gene. From germline, CDR1 is LNHDA and CDR2 SQIVND (reference sequence). The chain's CDR3 is CASSVRQGSTEAFF. CDR3 coding DNA: TGTGCCAGTAGTGTCCGACAGGGGAGCACTGAAGCTTTCTTT.

The CDR3 sequence is CASSRSGRAGEQFF. The CDR3 coding sequence is TGTGCCAGCAGTCGTAGCGGGAGGGCTGGTGAGCAGTTCTTC. The J gene is TRBJ2-1, the V gene TRBV6-2 or TRBV6-3; 11 bases match TRBD2. This CDR3 is built from 14 residues. Germline CDR1 reads MNHEY; CDR2 reads SVGEGT. Trimming took 5 bases from V and 9 from J; bases not matched to a gene: 6.

The chain carries TRBV4-1 and TRBJ2-7; maybe TRBD2 (5 bases). The germline V gene has CDR1 MGHRA and CDR2 YSYEKL. Trimming pared 0 bases from V and 4 bases from J, leaving 7 bases between. The CDR3 is 13 residues long. CDR3 in amino acids: CASSQDTRYEQYV. The CDR3 nucleotides are TGCGCCAGCAGCCAAGATACTAGGTACGAGCAGTACGTC.